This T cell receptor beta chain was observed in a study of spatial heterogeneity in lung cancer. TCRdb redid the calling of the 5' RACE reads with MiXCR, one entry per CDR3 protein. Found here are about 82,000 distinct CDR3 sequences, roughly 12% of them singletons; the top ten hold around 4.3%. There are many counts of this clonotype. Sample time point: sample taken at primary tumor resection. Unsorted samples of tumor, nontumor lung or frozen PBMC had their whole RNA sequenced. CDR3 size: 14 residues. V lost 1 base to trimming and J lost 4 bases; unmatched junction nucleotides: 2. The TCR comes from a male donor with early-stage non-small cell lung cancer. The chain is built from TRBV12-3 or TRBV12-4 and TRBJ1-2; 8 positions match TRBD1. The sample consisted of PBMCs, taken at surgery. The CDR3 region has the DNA TGTGCCAGCAGTTTAGGCAGGGGGCCCTATGGCTACACCTTC. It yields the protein CASSLGRGPYGYTF.